The 31 T cell receptor beta chains reported below all come from one sample, sequenced in a study of cytomegalovirus exposure and HLA in healthy donors. Primers included in the PCR were 60 Vbeta and 13 Jbeta primers. Data came from immunoSEQ multiplex PCR; TCRdb stores just in-frame clones and leaves some out. The table includes approximately 210,000 clones, approximately 80% detected once. The sequencing sample was made of PBMCs. These receptors were obtained from a woman aged 45 to 65 in good health and CMV-seropositive.

The chain combines TRBV30 with TRBJ2-5, with D perhaps matching TRBD1 (6 bases). With the DNA end fitting TRBJ2-7 better, the J assignment may be wrong. The length of the CDR3 is 15 residues. Germline V lookup: CDR1 GTSNPN, CDR2 SVGIG (reference sequence). The CDR3 DNA is TGTGCCACCTTCCGCAGGGGTGGGAGCTCGGTCGAGCAGTACTTC. This encodes CATFRRGGSSVEQYF.

The rearrangement joins TRBV27 to TRBJ1-4; a possible D gene is TRBD1 (5 bases). The V end lost 2 bases, the J end lost 10 bases, and 8 bases lay between the germline ends. Germline CDR1 MNHEY, CDR2 SMNVEV (reference sequence). The CDR3 sequence is 12 residues long. Here the CDR3 DNA reads TGTGCCAGCAGTTTACTCGGGGGAAAACTGTTTTTT. Protein product: CASSLLGGKLFF.

A note on this clone: A junction boundary mismatches the germline segment, possibly from a read error. V usage is TRBV7-9 and J usage is TRBJ1-6; 8 bases line up with TRBD1. This CDR3 is built from 14 residues. Germline loops: CDR1 SEHNR, CDR2 FQNEAQ (reference sequence). Here the CDR3 reads CSSSLDRVNSPLHF. CDR3 bases: TGTTCCAGCAGCTTGGACAGGGTAAATTCACCCCTCCACTTT.

The chain employs TRBV5-1 and TRBJ2-3; 13 positions match TRBD2. CDR3 length: 16 residues. Germline V gene lookup returns CDR1 SGHRS and CDR2 YFSETQ. Unmatched junction bases numbered 5, after V lost 7 bases and J lost 0 bases. The CDR3 spells CASWRLAGGSTDTQYF. The CDR3 DNA is TGCGCCAGCTGGCGACTAGCGGGGGGTAGCACAGATACGCAGTATTTT.

V gene TRBV6-1 combines with J gene TRBJ1-5; D perhaps matches TRBD1 (5 bases). V was trimmed by 4 bases and J by 2 bases, leaving 18 bases between them. Per germline, CDR1 MNHNS and CDR2 SASEGT. This CDR3 has 17 amino acids. CDR3 DNA sequence: TGTGCCAGCAGTGGAAGACAGCTTACTGGGCGCAATCAGCCCCAGCATTTT. Translation gives CASSGRQLTGRNQPQHF.

This rearrangement joins TRBV7-2 to TRBJ1-2, with a possible D match to TRBD1 (5 bases). The V gene's germline CDR1 is SGHTA and CDR2 FQGNSA. The V end was cut by 0 bases, the J end by 4 bases, with 12 bases between. The CDR3 sequence is 15 residues long. The CDR3 is CASSLAPQEPYGYTF. The CDR3 DNA reads as TGTGCCAGCAGCTTAGCCCCACAGGAACCCTATGGCTACACCTTC.

This clone has a handful of counts. V is TRBV11-2 and J is TRBJ2-7; TRBD1 agrees at 8 bases. V shed 5 bases, J shed 2 bases, and the junction held 8 bases outside the gene matches. CDR1 SGHAT and CDR2 FQNNGV come from the germline V gene. This CDR3 comprises 15 residues. Here the CDR3 DNA reads TGTGCCAGCAGCCCCCGACAGGGGTCCACCTACGAGCAGTACTTC. As protein: CASSPRQGSTYEQYF.

The chain links TRBV11-3 to TRBJ2-3; 15 bases map to TRBD2. Per the germline V gene, CDR1 is SGHNT and CDR2 is YENEEA. The CDR3 runs 16 residues. Trimming at V came to 5 bases and at J to 8 bases, leaving 8 bases not matched to a gene. This CDR3 is CASSPRTSGGVGTQYF. The CDR3 bases are TGTGCCAGCAGCCCTCGGACTAGCGGGGGGGTCGGTACGCAGTATTTT.

This clone was detected only once. The chain couples TRBV27 to TRBJ2-7, with D perhaps TRBD2 (5 bases). This CDR3 has 16 amino acids. Trimming pared 0 bases from V and 1 base from J, leaving 13 bases between. The germline V gene encodes CDR1 MNHEY and CDR2 SMNVEV (reference sequence). CDR3 nucleotides: TGTGCCAGCAGTTTATCAGGCGGGTTTGGGTCCTACGAGCAGTACTTC. Its translation: CASSLSGGFGSYEQYF.

A single count supports this clone. The chain combines TRBV10-3 with TRBJ2-7; 12 positions agree with TRBD2. CDR3 length: 15 residues. The junction had 8 bases not matched to a gene; V was cut back by 8 bases and J by 3 bases. The germline V gene encodes CDR1 ENHRY and CDR2 SYGVKD. CDR3 nucleotide sequence: TGTGCCATCCAGTCTAGCGGGGGGGAAAACTACGAGCAGTACTTC. Its protein product is CAIQSSGGENYEQYF.

The chain uses TRBV30 and TRBJ1-1; D uncertain. The V end was cut by 2 bases, the J end by 0 bases, with 7 bases between. Germline CDR1 reads GTSNPN; CDR2 reads SVGIG (reference sequence). This CDR3 has 13 residues. The CDR3 DNA sequence: TGTGCCTGGAGTTTGCACATGAACACTGAAGCTTTCTTT. Protein product: CAWSLHMNTEAFF.

This clone has a handful of counts. The chain couples TRBV21-1 to TRBJ2-1; no DNA check was done on the table's D call, TRBD2. TRBV21-1 is flagged as a pseudogene. The CDR3 is 12 amino acids. Written as DNA, the CDR3 is TGTGCCAGCAGCAAATCTAGCGGTGAGCAGTTCTTC. Residues: CASSKSSGEQFF.

V and J are TRBV25-1 and TRBJ1-6; 7 bases are a match to TRBD1. The CDR3 contains 11 residues. CDR1 and CDR2 (germline): MGHDK, SYGVNS. V was clipped by 11 bases and J by 7 bases; unmatched bases: 2. CDR3 region: CAGQANSPLHF. CDR3 bases: TGTGCCGGACAGGCCAATTCACCCCTCCACTTT. Drawing the rest from reference TRBV25-1 and TRBJ1-6, the complete variable domain is EADIYQTPRYLVIGTGKKITLECSQTMGHDKMYWYQQDPGMELHLIHYSYGVNSTEKGDLSSESTVSRIRTEHFPLTLESARPSHTSQYLCAGQANSPLHFGNGTRLTVT.

The J gene is TRBJ2-1, the V gene TRBV7-6; 8 bases line up with TRBD1. CDR1 is SGHVS, CDR2 FNYEAQ, per germline. V trimming: 3 bases; J trimming: 1 base; junction bases outside the gene matches: 2. There are 15 residues in the CDR3. CDR3 residues: CASSLGQASYNEQFF. CDR3 bases: TGTGCCAGCAGCTTGGGACAGGCTTCCTACAATGAGCAGTTCTTC.

The chain couples TRBV19 to TRBJ1-1; 7 nucleotides align to TRBD1. Germline CDR1 is LNHDA and CDR2 is SQIVND (reference sequence). CDR3 length: 15 residues. With 4 bases clipped from V and 0 bases from J, the junction kept 5 bases outside the gene matches. The CDR3 loop reads CASSNRDRLNTEAFF. The CDR3 DNA sequence: TGTGCCAGTAGTAACCGGGACAGACTGAACACTGAAGCTTTCTTT.

This rearrangement joins TRBV25-1 to TRBJ2-7; D remains unclear. V lost 6 bases to trimming and J lost 4 bases, with 13 bases between them. Germline CDR1 is MGHDK and CDR2 is SYGVNS. The CDR3 extends over 13 amino acids. The CDR3 DNA sequence: TGTGCCAGCAGCTCCCCGGTCTCTTACGAGCAGTACTTC. Protein product: CASSSPVSYEQYF.

The chain uses TRBV28 and TRBJ2-3; no firm D call. Germline CDR1 and CDR2: MDHEN and SYDVKM. The CDR3 spans 13 residues. V dropped 2 bases and J dropped 3 bases, with 6 bases sitting between them. The CDR3 sequence: CASSLTQTDTQYF. CDR3 nucleotides: TGTGCCAGCAGTTTAACTCAAACAGATACGCAGTATTTT. The full variable domain, completed using reference TRBV28 and TRBJ2-3, is DVKVTQSSRYLVKRTGEKVFLECVQDMDHENMFWYRQDPGLGLRLIYFSYDVKMKEKGDIPEGYSVSREKKERFSLILESASTNQTSMYLCASSLTQTDTQYFGPGTRLTVL.

This clone has only a few counts. This chain connects TRBV28 to TRBJ1-5; D is perhaps TRBD1 (6 bases). The V and J ends lost 8 bases and 3 bases respectively, with 17 bases between them. Germline V gives CDR1 MDHEN, CDR2 SYDVKM. This CDR3 is built from 15 residues. DNA for the CDR3: TGTGCCAGCTGCCCACAGGGTTTTAACAATCAGCCCCAGCATTTT. It specifies CASCPQGFNNQPQHF.

The rearrangement joins TRBV28 to TRBJ1-5; D remains unclear. Germline CDR1 MDHEN, CDR2 SYDVKM. The CDR3 sequence is 15 residues long. The V and J ends lost 5 bases and 4 bases respectively, with 15 bases between them. This chain's CDR3 is CASSAGLIRNQPQHF. The CDR3 DNA is TGTGCCAGCAGTGCCGGGTTGATTCGTAATCAGCCCCAGCATTTT. Complete variable domain (other parts from reference TRBV28 and TRBJ1-5): DVKVTQSSRYLVKRTGEKVFLECVQDMDHENMFWYRQDPGLGLRLIYFSYDVKMKEKGDIPEGYSVSREKKERFSLILESASTNQTSMYLCASSAGLIRNQPQHFGDGTRLSIL.

The gene calls are TRBV7-2 and TRBJ2-1, with 10 bases lining up with TRBD2. With V trimmed by 5 bases and J by 9 bases, 13 bases remained unmatched. The CDR3 has 16 amino acids. The germline V gene encodes CDR1 SGHTA and CDR2 FQGNSA. CDR3 protein: CASSPLGAGGSAEQFF. Written as DNA, the CDR3 is TGTGCCAGCAGCCCCCTGGGAGCGGGGGGGAGTGCTGAGCAGTTCTTC.

The chain is built from TRBV2 and TRBJ1-4; D remains ambiguous. The CDR3 length is 14 residues. V lost 4 bases to trimming and J lost 3 bases, with 9 bases between them. The V gene's germline CDR1 is SNHLY and CDR2 FYNNEI. The CDR3 DNA follows: TGTGCCAGCAGTGTACGAGCGGCTAATGAAAAACTGTTTTTT. The encoded protein is CASSVRAANEKLFF.

Turning to this clone: Distinct nucleotide sequences in the sample also encode this CDR3. This chain links TRBV6-5 with TRBJ1-5; D not resolved. Germline V gives CDR1 MNHEY, CDR2 SVGAGI. This CDR3 region has 13 residues. The germline V and J ends were trimmed by 0 bases and 5 bases, with 5 bases remaining between them. CDR3 DNA sequence: TGTGCCAGCAGTTACTCCCGTTATCAGCCCCAGCATTTT. Translated, it gives CASSYSRYQPQHF.

The rearrangement joins TRBV6-5 to TRBJ1-2; a weak D match, TRBD1 (5 bases). With 10 bases removed from V and 6 bases from J, the gap between germline ends came to 12 bases. This CDR3 is built from 11 residues. From germline, CDR1 is MNHEY and CDR2 SVGAGI. CDR3 in amino acids: CATGGFHGYTF. The DNA for the CDR3 is TGTGCCACCGGGGGTTTTCATGGCTACACCTTC.

This clone was picked up one time. The chain links TRBV7-9 to TRBJ1-1; 9 bases agree with TRBD1. V dropped 5 bases and J dropped 3; count of bases not matched to a gene: 7. This CDR3 spans 15 amino acids. The germline V gene encodes CDR1 SEHNR and CDR2 FQNEAQ (reference sequence). CDR3 sequence (DNA): TGTGCCAGCAGCGCTTACAGGGGGCTGGACACTGAAGCTTTCTTT. Amino acid sequence: CASSAYRGLDTEAFF.

V is TRBV5-6 and J is TRBJ2-3, with 15 bases fitting TRBD2. The CDR3 runs to 18 residues. Trimming at V came to 4 bases and at J to 3 bases, leaving 9 bases not matched to a gene. The germline V gene has CDR1 SGHDT and CDR2 YYEEEE. The CDR3 coding sequence is TGTGCCAGCAGCCCGGGACTAGCGGGGGGCCTTTGGACAGATACGCAGTATTTT. It yields the protein CASSPGLAGGLWTDTQYF.

V and J are TRBV29-1 and TRBJ1-1, with TRBD1 as a possible D gene (6 bases). The V end was cut by 5 bases, the J end by 2 bases, with 12 bases between. CDR1 SQVTM and CDR2 ANQGSEA come from the germline V gene. The CDR3 is 13 amino acids. The DNA of the CDR3 is TGCAGCGTTCGGGAGGGGGGTAACACTGAAGCTTTCTTT. Its protein is CSVREGGNTEAFF.

The rearrangement links TRBV6-5 to TRBJ2-5; 8 bases agree with TRBD1. The germline gives CDR1 MNHEY, CDR2 SVGAGI. V shed 2 bases and J 5 bases; nucleotides not matched to a gene: 7. The CDR3 is made up of 15 amino acids. The CDR3 coding sequence is TGTGCCAGCAGTTACGGCAGGGGGCAGTTGGAGACCCAGTACTTC. It yields the protein CASSYGRGQLETQYF.

V gene TRBV19 combines with J gene TRBJ1-2; 10 positions agree with TRBD1. Trimming removed 2 bases from V and 6 bases from J; junction bases left unmatched: 9. The CDR3 extends over 16 amino acids. In germline, CDR1 is LNHDA, CDR2 SQIVND (reference sequence). As DNA, the CDR3 is TGTGCCAGTAGTATAACTCCTTCTGGGACAGGGGATGGCTACACCTTC. Translating it yields CASSITPSGTGDGYTF.

The chain recombines TRBV2 with TRBJ1-5; 8 positions agree with TRBD1. The CDR3 contains 13 residues. The V gene's germline CDR1 is SNHLY and CDR2 FYNNEI. V gave up 7 bases and J gave up 4 bases; unmatched junction bases: 3. The CDR3: CASTDRANQPQHF. In DNA, the CDR3 is TGTGCCAGCACGGACAGGGCGAATCAGCCCCAGCATTTT.

In its sample, this clone was seen a few times. This chain uses TRBV4-3 with TRBJ1-4; tentatively, D is TRBD1 (6 bases). Trimming took off 5 bases at V and 5 bases at J, with 21 bases between the two ends. The V gene's germline CDR1 is LGHNA and CDR2 YSLEER. There are 17 residues in the CDR3. CDR3 nucleotide sequence: TGCGCCAGCAGCAGAGTCTGGACAGACAAGGAGAATGAAAAACTGTTTTTT. Amino acid sequence: CASSRVWTDKENEKLFF.

This clone occurred a few times. A junction boundary mismatches the germline segment, possibly from a read error. V usage is TRBV6-5 and J usage is TRBJ1-2, with unresolved D. Germline lookup yields CDR1 MNHEY and CDR2 SVGAGI. The CDR3 runs 11 residues. Here the CDR3 DNA reads TGTGCCAGCAGGCGGAGCTATCGCTACACCTTC. Its translation is CASRRSYRYTF.